The rows below give T cell receptor beta chains drawn from one sample of a study of T-cell reconstitution after alpha-beta-depleted transplantation in children. TCRdb recomputed calls from the PCR reads with MiXCR, one row per CDR3 protein. The profile shows about 690,000 distinct CDR3 sequences, 15% to 20% of them singletons. The sample in question was PBMCs from the stem cell graft donor, obtained from the stem cell graft. The receptors originated from a human donor who donated a stem cell graft to a child with acute myeloid leukemia. The CDR3 runs from the conserved cysteine through the conserved F or W. The D gene is left open where the match is weak. The listing skips clone size in some rows; elsewhere it reads once, few, many or a size class.

J gene: TRBJ2-5; D gene: -; clone size: many; V gene: TRBV29-1; CDR3 DNA: TGCAGCGTTGTAATGGCCCAAGAGACCCAGTACTTC; CDR3 protein: CSVVMAQETQYF
J gene: TRBJ2-1; D gene: TRBD2; clone size: many; V gene: TRBV6-5; CDR3 DNA: TGTGCCAGCAGTTACCCCAAAGGGCGGGGGGGGCATGAGCAGTTCTTC; CDR3 protein: CASSYPKGRGGHEQFF
J gene: TRBJ2-3; D gene: TRBD1; clone size: few; V gene: TRBV20-1; CDR3 DNA: TGCAGTGCTAGAGAGATACCAAACTCGGGACAGAGTTATATAGCCGCAGCAGATACGCAGTATTTT; CDR3 protein: CSAREIPNSGQSYIAAADTQYF
J gene: TRBJ1-2; D gene: -; clone size: many; V gene: TRBV18; CDR3 DNA: TGTGCCAGCTCACGTCTGGAGGGCGATGGCTACACCTTC; CDR3 protein: CASSRLEGDGYTF
J gene: TRBJ1-6; D gene: -; clone size: many; V gene: TRBV20-1; CDR3 DNA: TGCAGTGCCCGTCCTAGGGTTGGTAATTCACCCCTCCACTTT; CDR3 protein: CSARPRVGNSPLHF
J gene: TRBJ1-3; D gene: -; clone size: few; V gene: TRBV4-1; CDR3 DNA: TGCGCCAGCAGCCAAGATCTCAGGGCGTCTGGAAACACCATATATTTT; CDR3 protein: CASSQDLRASGNTIYF
J gene: TRBJ2-2; D gene: TRBD2; clone size: -; V gene: TRBV27; CDR3 DNA: TGTGCCAGCAGTTCCCCGGGACTAGGAGGGGGGGAGCTGTTTTTT; CDR3 protein: CASSSPGLGGGELFF
J gene: TRBJ2-1; D gene: TRBD1; clone size: -; V gene: TRBV6-1; CDR3 DNA: TGTGCCAGCAGGTCCCCGGGACAGGGGAACCTAAATGAGCAGTTCTTC; CDR3 protein: CASRSPGQGNLNEQFF
J gene: TRBJ1-1; D gene: -; clone size: few; V gene: TRBV7-9; CDR3 DNA: TGTGCCAGCAGCTCTACTGACACTGAAGCTTTCTTT; CDR3 protein: CASSSTDTEAFF
J gene: TRBJ2-1; D gene: TRBD2; clone size: many; V gene: TRBV20-1; CDR3 DNA: TGCAGTGGTAGCGGGGGCCCTAATGAGCAGTTCTTC; CDR3 protein: CSGSGGPNEQFF
J gene: TRBJ2-7; D gene: -; clone size: many; V gene: TRBV20-1; CDR3 DNA: TGCAGTGCCCACGGACCTTCCTACGAGCAGTACTTC; CDR3 protein: CSAHGPSYEQYF
J gene: TRBJ1-1; D gene: -; clone size: many; V gene: TRBV29-1; CDR3 DNA: TGCAGCGTTGAAGCAAGAGCAGGAAAAACTGAAGCTTTCTTT; CDR3 protein: CSVEARAGKTEAFF
J gene: TRBJ2-5; D gene: -; clone size: -; V gene: TRBV7-8; CDR3 DNA: TGTGCCAGCAGCTTAGTAACGCGAGGAGGAGAGACCCAGTACTTC; CDR3 protein: CASSLVTRGGETQYF
J gene: TRBJ1-2; D gene: -; clone size: few; V gene: TRBV9; CDR3 DNA: TGTGCCAGCAGCGCCCGTTTGGGTGGAGAAAGCTATGGCTACACCTTC; CDR3 protein: CASSARLGGESYGYTF
J gene: TRBJ2-5; D gene: TRBD2; clone size: few; V gene: TRBV20-1; CDR3 DNA: TGCAGTGCTATTGGACTAGCGGGGGGGCCGATGGAGACCCAGTACTTC; CDR3 protein: CSAIGLAGGPMETQYF
J gene: TRBJ2-7; D gene: -; clone size: few; V gene: TRBV12-3/TRBV12-4; CDR3 DNA: TGTGCCAGCAGTTCTCGGGGACTTTCTGCATCCTACGAGCAGTACTTC; CDR3 protein: CASSSRGLSASYEQYF
J gene: TRBJ1-1; D gene: TRBD1; clone size: many; V gene: TRBV20-1; CDR3 DNA: TGCAGTTTCGACAGGGTGAACACTGAAGCTTTCTTT; CDR3 protein: CSFDRVNTEAFF
J gene: TRBJ1-2; D gene: -; clone size: -; V gene: TRBV24-1; CDR3 DNA: TGTGCCACCAGTGATCCTGGCTTTACCGGGACAACGGGGGATGGCTACACCTTC; CDR3 protein: CATSDPGFTGTTGDGYTF
J gene: TRBJ2-3; D gene: TRBD2; clone size: many; V gene: TRBV20-1; CDR3 DNA: TGCAGTGCTCCCACCCGGCGGGGGGGCCTTGGAGATACGCAGTATTTT; CDR3 protein: CSAPTRRGGLGDTQYF
J gene: TRBJ1-5; D gene: -; clone size: -; V gene: TRBV12-3/TRBV12-4; CDR3 DNA: TGTGCCAGCAGTTCGCAGGGTCGGCGACAGCCCCAGCATTTT; CDR3 protein: CASSSQGRRQPQHF
J gene: TRBJ1-5; D gene: -; clone size: few; V gene: TRBV25-1; CDR3 DNA: TGTGCCAGCAGTGATTTTTTAGGACATCAGCCCCAGCATTTT; CDR3 protein: CASSDFLGHQPQHF
J gene: TRBJ2-1; D gene: -; clone size: many; V gene: TRBV20-1; CDR3 DNA: TGCAGTGCTAGGGTCTACCGGAATGAGCAGTTCTTC; CDR3 protein: CSARVYRNEQFF
J gene: TRBJ1-1; D gene: -; clone size: -; V gene: TRBV6-2/TRBV6-3; CDR3 DNA: TGTGCCAGCAGTTATTTGTCTAAGGGTGAAGCTTTCTTT; CDR3 protein: CASSYLSKGEAFF
J gene: TRBJ2-7; D gene: -; clone size: -; V gene: TRBV9; CDR3 DNA: TGTGCCAGCAGCGAGGGTGCGGGCGAGCAGTACTTC; CDR3 protein: CASSEGAGEQYF
J gene: TRBJ2-7; D gene: -; clone size: few; V gene: TRBV5-1; CDR3 DNA: TGCGCCAGCAGCGCTCCGGGGGTGGAGAGCGAGCAGTACTTC; CDR3 protein: CASSAPGVESEQYF
J gene: TRBJ2-5; D gene: -; clone size: -; V gene: TRBV5-1; CDR3 DNA: TGCGCCAGCAGCTGGTCGCAGAAAGAGACCCAGTACTTC; CDR3 protein: CASSWSQKETQYF
J gene: TRBJ2-2; D gene: TRBD1; clone size: many; V gene: TRBV29-1; CDR3 DNA: TGCAGCGTTGAAGATGGGGACAGGGGATTGATTGGGGAGCTGTTTTTT; CDR3 protein: CSVEDGDRGLIGELFF
J gene: TRBJ2-3; D gene: -; clone size: few; V gene: TRBV6-5; CDR3 DNA: TGTGCCAGCAGTTACGGAGCGCCAGATACGCAGTATTTT; CDR3 protein: CASSYGAPDTQYF
J gene: TRBJ1-2; D gene: TRBD1; clone size: few; V gene: TRBV4-3; CDR3 DNA: TGCGCCAGCAGCCAAGAAGACAGGGAGGACGGCTACACCTTC; CDR3 protein: CASSQEDREDGYTF
J gene: TRBJ2-2; D gene: -; clone size: -; V gene: TRBV5-1; CDR3 DNA: TGCGCCAGCAGCTTGAAATTGGGGACCGGCAGGCTCACCGGGGAGCTGTTTTTT; CDR3 protein: CASSLKLGTGRLTGELFF
J gene: TRBJ2-7; D gene: -; clone size: many; V gene: TRBV5-5; CDR3 DNA: TGTGCCAGCAGCTTAGAGGACACTCCCTCCTACGAGCAGTACTTC; CDR3 protein: CASSLEDTPSYEQYF
J gene: TRBJ2-7; D gene: -; clone size: -; V gene: TRBV10-3; CDR3 DNA: TGTGCCATCAGTGAGTTGGAATACGGGACCGTCTTTAAAAAGCAGTACTTC; CDR3 protein: CAISELEYGTVFKKQYF
J gene: TRBJ1-6; D gene: TRBD1; clone size: -; V gene: TRBV20-1; CDR3 DNA: TGCAGTGCTAGGGACAGGGCGATGTCCCTCCACTTT; CDR3 protein: CSARDRAMSLHF
J gene: TRBJ2-3; D gene: -; clone size: many; V gene: TRBV7-2; CDR3 DNA: TGTGCCAGCAGCCGCCCTACAGATACGCAGTATTTT; CDR3 protein: CASSRPTDTQYF
J gene: TRBJ1-6; D gene: -; clone size: -; V gene: TRBV20-1; CDR3 DNA: TGCAGTGCTACAGGTCATAGCCAGGAGGGTTCACCCCTCCACTTT; CDR3 protein: CSATGHSQEGSPLHF
J gene: TRBJ2-3; D gene: -; clone size: many; V gene: TRBV7-9; CDR3 DNA: TGTGCCAGCAGCCCGCGAGGGGAACGCACAGATACGCAGTATTTT; CDR3 protein: CASSPRGERTDTQYF
J gene: TRBJ2-1; D gene: TRBD1; clone size: few; V gene: TRBV5-1; CDR3 DNA: TGCGCCAGCAGCCCGGACAGGTTAGGGTCTCTGCGCTCCTACAATGAGCAGTTCTTC; CDR3 protein: CASSPDRLGSLRSYNEQFF
J gene: TRBJ1-2; D gene: -; clone size: -; V gene: TRBV20-1; CDR3 DNA: TGCAGTGCTGGGTCCCCGGAGACAGACTATGGCTACACCTTC; CDR3 protein: CSAGSPETDYGYTF
J gene: TRBJ2-2; D gene: -; clone size: many; V gene: TRBV20-1; CDR3 DNA: TGCAGTGTCAGGGGTCCCGGGGAGCTGTTTTTT; CDR3 protein: CSVRGPGELFF
J gene: TRBJ1-1; D gene: TRBD1; clone size: once; V gene: TRBV7-8; CDR3 DNA: TGTGCCAGCAGCTTTTACGGACAGGGTTCCCTCGCTCCCATGAACACTGAAGCTTTCTTT; CDR3 protein: CASSFYGQGSLAPMNTEAFF
J gene: TRBJ1-1; D gene: -; clone size: few; V gene: TRBV2; CDR3 DNA: TGTGCCAGCAAAACTCCCAACACTGAAGCTTTCTTT; CDR3 protein: CASKTPNTEAFF
J gene: TRBJ2-3; D gene: -; clone size: many; V gene: TRBV12-3/TRBV12-4; CDR3 DNA: TGTGCCAGCAGTTTAGATAGCGGTACGCAGTATTTT; CDR3 protein: CASSLDSGTQYF
J gene: TRBJ2-1; D gene: -; clone size: many; V gene: TRBV7-2; CDR3 DNA: TGTGCCAGCAGCTTAATTCGGGACTTACGCTCCTACAATGAGCAGTTCTTC; CDR3 protein: CASSLIRDLRSYNEQFF
J gene: TRBJ2-2; D gene: TRBD1; clone size: -; V gene: TRBV7-8; CDR3 DNA: TGTGCCAGCAGCTTATCCGGGGACAGTATAACCGGGGAGCTGTTTTTT; CDR3 protein: CASSLSGDSITGELFF
J gene: TRBJ1-3; D gene: TRBD1; clone size: many; V gene: TRBV5-1; CDR3 DNA: TGCGCCAGCAGCCGGGACAGGGTGGACACCATATATTTT; CDR3 protein: CASSRDRVDTIYF
J gene: TRBJ2-2; D gene: -; clone size: many; V gene: TRBV12-3/TRBV12-4; CDR3 DNA: TGTGCCAGCAGTTTTTTGGGGAACGCGAACACCGGGGAGCTGTTTTTT; CDR3 protein: CASSFLGNANTGELFF
J gene: TRBJ2-5; D gene: TRBD2; clone size: many; V gene: TRBV20-1; CDR3 DNA: TGCAGTGCTGACCTCGGGGCGGGGGGCGAAGTGACCCAGTACTTC; CDR3 protein: CSADLGAGGEVTQYF
J gene: TRBJ2-3; D gene: TRBD2; clone size: -; V gene: TRBV27; CDR3 DNA: TGTGCCAGCAGTCGCACAGGGACTAGCGGGGGGGATACGCAGTATTTT; CDR3 protein: CASSRTGTSGGDTQYF
J gene: TRBJ1-6; D gene: -; clone size: few; V gene: TRBV7-9; CDR3 DNA: TGTGCCAGCAGCTTGGAGCGAGGGTCTAATTCACCCCTCCACTTT; CDR3 protein: CASSLERGSNSPLHF
J gene: TRBJ1-1; D gene: -; clone size: few; V gene: TRBV4-3; CDR3 DNA: TGCGCCAGCAGCCAAGATAGCCCGGGGGTGGGCACTGAAGCTTTCTTT; CDR3 protein: CASSQDSPGVGTEAFF
J gene: TRBJ1-5; D gene: -; clone size: many; V gene: TRBV20-1; CDR3 DNA: TGCAGTGCTACGACAGGCATTAGCAATCAGCCCCAGCATTTT; CDR3 protein: CSATTGISNQPQHF
J gene: TRBJ1-2; D gene: -; clone size: many; V gene: TRBV20-1; CDR3 DNA: TGCAGTGCTAGAGACAGGGGCGGCTACTATGGCTACACCTTC; CDR3 protein: CSARDRGGYYGYTF
J gene: TRBJ1-1; D gene: -; clone size: -; V gene: TRBV9; CDR3 DNA: TGTGCCAGCAGCGTAGGTCCGGGTGGGGACACTGAAGCTTTCTTT; CDR3 protein: CASSVGPGGDTEAFF
J gene: TRBJ2-3; D gene: TRBD2; clone size: few; V gene: TRBV10-3; CDR3 DNA: TGTGCCATCAGTGGAAAGGCGGGGGGCCCTACGCAGTATTTT; CDR3 protein: CAISGKAGGPTQYF
J gene: TRBJ1-2; D gene: -; clone size: many; V gene: TRBV12-3/TRBV12-4; CDR3 DNA: TGTGCCAGCAGTTTAACGCCCACAGGGCCTAACTATGGCTACACCTTC; CDR3 protein: CASSLTPTGPNYGYTF
J gene: TRBJ2-5; D gene: TRBD1; clone size: many; V gene: TRBV20-1; CDR3 DNA: TGCAGTGCTCGGAGACAGGGACGATCCCAAGAGACCCAGTACTTC; CDR3 protein: CSARRQGRSQETQYF
J gene: TRBJ2-1; D gene: -; clone size: -; V gene: TRBV3-1; CDR3 DNA: TGTGCCACCAGCCAAGAAAGGAGGGGGACTGGTAACAATGAGCAGTTCTTC; CDR3 protein: CATSQERRGTGNNEQFF
J gene: TRBJ2-3; D gene: -; clone size: -; V gene: TRBV7-2; CDR3 DNA: TGTGCCAGCAGCTTAGGAGGGAATACGCAGTATTTT; CDR3 protein: CASSLGGNTQYF
J gene: TRBJ1-1; D gene: -; clone size: many; V gene: TRBV29-1; CDR3 DNA: TGCAGCGTGGGCCCGGGGCCTCGGGCTGAAGCTTTCTTT; CDR3 protein: CSVGPGPRAEAFF
J gene: TRBJ1-1; D gene: -; clone size: many; V gene: TRBV4-3; CDR3 DNA: TGCGCCAGCAGCCAAGGGTTGGCGGGGCTTACTGAAGCTTTCTTT; CDR3 protein: CASSQGLAGLTEAFF